Following are 5 T cell receptor beta chains from one sample sequenced in a study of cytomegalovirus exposure and HLA in healthy donors. The PCR employed 60 Vbeta primers together with 13 Jbeta primers. Here immunoSEQ multiplex PCR was the method, and the copy in TCRdb shows in-frame clones only, minus some. The top ten hold 9.5% to 10% of the sample, which has around 150,000 clones, roughly 79% seen once. Sequencing was carried out using PBMCs. These receptors were taken from a man younger than 35 in good health and CMV-seropositive.

The V gene is TRBV7-3, the J gene TRBJ2-5; D might be TRBD2 (6 bases). Germline CDR1 reads SGHTA; CDR2 reads FQGTGA. The CDR3 is made up of 15 amino acids. Trimming stripped 0 bases from V and 5 bases from J, with 13 bases between. The CDR3 sequence is CASSLTGRGFETQYF. The CDR3 DNA sequence: TGTGCCAGCAGCTTAACGGGACGGGGGTTTGAGACCCAGTACTTC. Complete variable domain (other parts from reference TRBV7-3 and TRBJ2-5): GAGVSQTPSNKVTEKGKYVELRCDPISGHTALYWYRQSLGQGPEFLIYFQGTGAADDSGLPNDRFFAVRPEGSVSTLKIQRTERGDSAVYLCASSLTGRGFETQYFGPGTRLLVL.

V is TRBV5-6 and J is TRBJ1-5; the match to TRBD1 covers 7 bases. The CDR3 loop spans 14 amino acids. Germline CDR1 and CDR2: SGHDT and YYEEEE. The ends lost 4 bases at V and 6 bases at J; junction bases unmatched: 7. CDR3 DNA: TGTGCCAGCAGCCACTCAGGGGGGATTCAGCCCCAGCATTTT. Encoded protein: CASSHSGGIQPQHF.

The gene calls are TRBV5-8 and TRBJ2-5; maybe TRBD1 (5 bases). Looked up from germline, CDR1 is SGHTS and CDR2 is YDEGEE. The CDR3 has 14 residues. With 1 base removed from V and 5 bases from J, the gap between germline ends came to 12 bases. The DNA for the CDR3 is TGTGCCAGCAGCTTGAAGGGGCAGGGCGAGACCCAGTACTTC. Its protein is CASSLKGQGETQYF.

CDR3 nucleotide sequence: TGTGCCAGTAGTACGAGAGCGGGAGGCCCTTCCAATGAGCAGTTCTTC. Amino acids: CASSTRAGGPSNEQFF. The chain uses TRBV19 and TRBJ2-1, with 9 bases matching TRBD2. CDR1 is LNHDA and CDR2 is SQIVND in the germline V gene (reference sequence). Trimming cost V 4 bases and J 6 bases; bases outside gene matches: 10. The CDR3 is 16 residues long.

The chain couples TRBV10-2 to TRBJ1-2; D is perhaps TRBD1 (6 bases). CDR1 is WSHSY and CDR2 is SAAADI in the germline V gene. V lost 7 bases and J 5 bases, leaving 14 bases between the germline ends. This CDR3 is 13 amino acids long. The CDR3 protein is CASNGGEGYGYTF. CDR3 coding DNA: TGCGCCAGCAATGGGGGCGAGGGGTATGGCTACACCTTC.